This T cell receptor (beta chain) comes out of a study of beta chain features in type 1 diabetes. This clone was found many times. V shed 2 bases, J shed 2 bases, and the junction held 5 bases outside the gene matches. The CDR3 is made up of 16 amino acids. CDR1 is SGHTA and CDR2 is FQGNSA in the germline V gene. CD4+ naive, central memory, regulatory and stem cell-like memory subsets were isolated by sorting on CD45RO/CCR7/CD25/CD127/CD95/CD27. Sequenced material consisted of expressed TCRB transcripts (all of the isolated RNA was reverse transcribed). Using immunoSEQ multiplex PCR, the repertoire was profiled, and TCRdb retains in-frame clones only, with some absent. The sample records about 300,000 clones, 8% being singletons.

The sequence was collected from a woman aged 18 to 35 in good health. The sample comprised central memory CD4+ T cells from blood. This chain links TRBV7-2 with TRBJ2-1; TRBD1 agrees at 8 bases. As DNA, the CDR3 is TGTGCCAGCAGCTTACAGACAGGGGTCACCTACAATGAGCAGTTCTTC. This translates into CASSLQTGVTYNEQFF.